The T cell receptor beta chain under discussion was sequenced for a study of cytomegalovirus exposure and HLA in healthy donors. Study-wide context: Later, an analysis reported that the 110 or so validation repertoires had used the same platform as the approximately 720 first-cohort repertoires.

Some clones are missing from TCRdb's copy, which holds only in-frame ones; the method was immunoSEQ multiplex PCR. The table lists 200,000 or so clones, 65% to 90% of them singletons. Germline V gives CDR1 SGHAT, CDR2 FQNNGV. This CDR3 contains 15 residues. V was trimmed by 1 base and J by 3 bases, leaving 12 bases between them. The chain is built from TRBV11-2 and TRBJ1-1; D is uncertain. The sample was PBMCs. The source is a woman aged 25-40 years in good health and CMV-seropositive. CDR3 residues: CASSLGLGRDTEAFF. Here the CDR3 DNA reads TGTGCCAGCAGCTTAGGGCTAGGGCGGGACACTGAAGCTTTCTTT.